The present T cell receptor (beta chain) was sequenced within a study of blood T cell repertoires in COVID-19. Overall study context: The analysed material was cDNA or gDNA that came from T cells, B-cell-depleted T cells, or PBMCs.

Germline-derived CDR1 and CDR2 are MNHEY and SMNVEV (reference sequence). V gave up 6 bases and J gave up 6 bases, with 14 bases separating them. This CDR3 comprises 14 residues. As originally analysed: Reference gene primer amplification gave estimated nucleated cell counts. Sequenced by immunoSEQ multiplex PCR; TCRdb stores in-frame clones only, minus some. V and J calls and clone size are copied from that table; D and trimming were computed from the DNA. The sample holds some 390,000 clones; approximately 89% are singletons and the top ten take 1.5% to 1.9%. Seattle's enrolled individuals joined amid active infection and were then monitored longitudinally.

The clonotype was recovered from a woman between 40 and 55 years old with COVID-19, enrolled during active disease. Sequenced: peripheral blood. The chain is built from TRBV27 and TRBJ1-4; D is possibly TRBD1 (5 bases). Here the CDR3 reads CASSLRVGDEKLFF. CDR3 coding DNA: TGTGCCAGCAGCCTCAGGGTAGGCGATGAAAAACTGTTTTTT.